These 15 T cell receptor beta chains came from one sample sequenced in a study of blood T cell repertoires in COVID-19. Sequencing was performed with immunoSEQ multiplex PCR; in TCRdb, only in-frame clones are kept and a portion is missing. The sample lists 150,000 to 200,000 clones; 85% to 95% were seen once. Sequencing used peripheral blood. All receptors come from a woman aged 50 to 60 with acute or convalescent COVID-19.

The J gene is TRBJ1-5, the V gene TRBV4-1, with a possible D match to TRBD1 (6 bases). Trimming stripped 1 base from V and 2 bases from J, with 9 bases between. The germline V gene encodes CDR1 MGHRA and CDR2 YSYEKL. The CDR3 has 15 residues. CDR3 DNA: TGCGCCAGCAGCCAAGTAGAGGGGGGCAATCAGCCCCAGCATTTT. It translates to CASSQVEGGNQPQHF.

J is TRBJ2-2 and V is TRBV9; 12 positions match TRBD2. After removal of 3 bases from V and 4 bases from J, the junction contained 1 base not matched to a gene. From germline, CDR1 is SGDLS and CDR2 YYNGEE. The CDR3 has 15 residues. CDR3 sequence reads: CASSASGGATGELFF. The DNA of the CDR3 is TGTGCCAGCAGCGCTAGCGGGGGGGCCACCGGGGAGCTGTTTTTT.

The chain links TRBV30 to TRBJ2-6; a possible D gene is TRBD1 (5 bases). Deletions cut 2 bases from V and 2 bases from J, with 19 bases between. The CDR3 runs to 18 residues. The germline gives CDR1 GTSNPN, CDR2 SVGIG (reference sequence). CDR3 coding DNA: TGTGCCTGGAGTCCTCCACGAGTGTTAGGGGCTGGGGCCAACGTCCTGACTTTC. Protein: CAWSPPRVLGAGANVLTF.

The V gene is TRBV4-3, the J gene TRBJ1-5; no firm D call. CDR3 length: 13 amino acids. The germline V gene encodes CDR1 LGHNA and CDR2 YSLEER. V gave up 3 bases and J gave up 9 bases, with 12 bases separating them. CDR3: CASSQRYSGPQHF. The CDR3 DNA sequence: TGCGCCAGCAGCCAGCGGTATAGCGGGCCCCAGCATTTT.

The chain combines TRBV18 with TRBJ2-3; TRBD2 might be the D (5 bases). Germline loops: CDR1 KGHSH, CDR2 LQKENI. V gave up 0 bases and J gave up 5 bases, with 18 bases separating them. The CDR3 runs 17 residues. CDR3: CASSPPVGSGHKDTQYF. CDR3 bases: TGTGCCAGCTCACCACCGGTGGGGAGCGGCCATAAAGATACGCAGTATTTT. Complete variable domain (other parts from reference TRBV18 and TRBJ2-3): NAGVMQNPRHLVRRRGQEARLRCSPMKGHSHVYWYRQLPEEGLKFMVYLQKENIIDESGMPKERFSAEFPKEGPSILRIQQVVRGDSAAYFCASSPPVGSGHKDTQYFGPGTRLTVL.

J is TRBJ2-3 and V is TRBV11-2; 12 nucleotides line up with TRBD2. CDR3 length equals 15 residues. V gave up 5 bases and J gave up 6 bases; unmatched junction bases: 6. CDR1 and CDR2 from the germline V gene are SGHAT and FQNNGV. In nucleotides, the CDR3 is TGTGCCAGCAGCCCGACCGGGACTAGCGGGGATACGCAGTATTTT. Protein sequence: CASSPTGTSGDTQYF.

This clone turned up a few times. The chain has TRBV24-1 and TRBJ2-1; 9 bases match TRBD2. CDR3 length: 16 amino acids. The V and J ends lost 4 bases and 4 bases, in that order; junction bases with no gene match: 7. Germline V lookup: CDR1 KGHDR, CDR2 SFDVKD. CDR3 bases: TGTGCCACCAGTGACCATTTAGCGGGAGAATACAATGAGCAGTTCTTC. This sequence encodes CATSDHLAGEYNEQFF.

V and J are TRBV6-2 or TRBV6-3 and TRBJ2-2; maybe TRBD2 (6 bases). V gave up 5 bases and J gave up 4 bases, with 8 bases separating them. CDR3 length equals 13 residues. The germline V gene has CDR1 MNHEY and CDR2 SVGEGT. CDR3 sequence: CASSRDFTGELFF. The CDR3 nucleotides are TGTGCCAGCAGTCGGGACTTCACCGGGGAGCTGTTTTTT.

This sequence joins TRBV5-4 and TRBJ1-3; D remains ambiguous. The CDR3 extends over 12 amino acids. Germline V gives CDR1 SGHNT, CDR2 YYREEE (reference sequence). Trimming shortened V by 2 bases and J by 8 bases, and 8 bases separated the two germline ends. Written as DNA, the CDR3 is TGTGCCAGCAGCTTTCAAGGAGACACCATATATTTT. This encodes CASSFQGDTIYF.

This clone appeared a single time. The chain carries TRBV28 and TRBJ1-1, with 9 positions matching TRBD1. The V gene end was trimmed by 3 bases and the J gene end by 1 base; junction bases not matched to a gene: 0. This CDR3 is 14 amino acids long. Germline CDR1 is MDHEN and CDR2 is SYDVKM. The CDR3 nucleotides read TGTGCCAGCAGTTTGGGACAGGGGAACACTGAAGCTTTCTTT. Translating it yields CASSLGQGNTEAFF.

This rearrangement joins TRBV6-5 to TRBJ2-3, with 7 bases lining up with TRBD1. V was pared by 4 bases and J by 2 bases, with 3 bases of the junction left unmatched. Germline V gene sequence: CDR1 MNHEY, CDR2 SVGAGI. CDR3 length: 14 residues. The CDR3 loop reads CASSWDSVTDTQYF. The CDR3 coding sequence is TGTGCCAGCAGTTGGGACAGTGTCACAGATACGCAGTATTTT.

The table lists this clone with a count of one. This chain links TRBV27 with TRBJ2-7; maybe TRBD2 (7 bases). The CDR3 has 15 amino acids. Trimming cost V 0 bases and J 3 bases, with 12 bases left between them. CDR1 and CDR2 from the germline V gene are MNHEY and SMNVEV (reference sequence). CDR3 sequence reads: CASSLSGGGGYEQYF. The CDR3 nucleotides read TGTGCCAGCAGTTTATCTGGCGGGGGCGGCTACGAGCAGTACTTC.

This clone has a single count. The J gene is TRBJ2-3, the V gene TRBV28; tentatively, D is TRBD1 (6 bases). The CDR3 spans 16 residues. V was clipped by 6 bases and J by 2 bases, with 18 bases between them. CDR1 is MDHEN, CDR2 SYDVKM, per germline. In nucleotides, the CDR3 is TGTGCCAGCAGGTTCCCGTCACAGGGACCCACAGATACGCAGTATTTT. Translation: CASRFPSQGPTDTQYF.

In its sample, this clone was seen once. This sequence joins TRBV25-1 and TRBJ2-2; D not resolved. V was clipped by 2 bases and J by 2 bases, with 12 bases between them. The CDR3 runs to 16 residues. Per the germline V gene, CDR1 is MGHDK and CDR2 is SYGVNS. In DNA form, the CDR3 reads TGTGCCAGCAGTGAACCGAACAGCCTAAACACCGGGGAGCTGTTTTTT. Protein sequence: CASSEPNSLNTGELFF.

The V call is TRBV30, the J call TRBJ1-2; 9 bases fit TRBD1. Trimming removed 2 bases from V and 6 bases from J; junction bases left unmatched: 4. Germline CDR1 and CDR2: GTSNPN and SVGIG (reference sequence). This CDR3 has 13 amino acids. The DNA of the CDR3 is TGTGCCTGGAGTCCGGACAGGGGCCATGGCTACACCTTC. Translated, it gives CAWSPDRGHGYTF.